Listed here are 8 T cell receptor beta chains from one sample, sequenced in a study of early T cells in non-severe SARS-CoV-2 infection. TCRdb itself ran the 5' RACE reads through MiXCR, one entry per CDR3 protein. The sample carries over 60,000 distinct CDR3 sequences, around 9.1% recorded once. Here the sequenced sample was whole blood, taken at baseline. These receptors all stem from an adult who was a healthcare worker with PCR-confirmed SARS-CoV-2 infection or an uninfected control (not recorded which).

This rearrangement joins TRBV5-1 to TRBJ1-2; D is unresolved. V was shortened by 1 base and J by 0 bases, with 10 bases between the two germline ends. CDR1 is SGHRS and CDR2 is YFSETQ in the germline V gene. The CDR3 contains 15 residues. The CDR3 protein is CASSLTGLPNYGYTF. The CDR3 DNA reads TGCGCCAGCAGCTTGACCGGACTACCTAACTATGGCTACACCTTC.

This clonotype has a count of ten or more. The chain carries TRBV24-1 and TRBJ1-6, with D possibly TRBD1 on 6 matching bases. The germline V gene encodes CDR1 KGHDR and CDR2 SFDVKD. The CDR3 extends over 13 amino acids. V lost 8 bases and J 4 bases, leaving 8 bases between the germline ends. CDR3 nucleotide sequence: TGTGCCACCACTGGACAGTATAATTCACCCCTCCACTTT. Translation: CATTGQYNSPLHF.

A few counts support this clonotype. The chain combines TRBV30 with TRBJ2-4; tentative D call: TRBD2 (5 bases). CDR3 size: 15 residues. Germline CDR1 and CDR2: GTSNPN and SVGIG (reference sequence). V was clipped by 4 bases and J by 4 bases, with 17 bases between them. The CDR3 DNA reads as TGTGCCTGGAATCGGGGTGTGGCAAAAAAAAACATTCAGTACTTC. Translation: CAWNRGVAKKNIQYF.

CDR3 sequence: CASSPTDSYEQYF. In nucleotides, the CDR3 is TGTGCCAGCAGTCCGACAGACTCCTACGAGCAGTACTTC. J is TRBJ2-7 and V is TRBV7-9, with D possibly being TRBD1 (5 bases). V was cut by 6 bases and J by 0 bases, with 9 bases left in between. The germline CDR1 and CDR2 sequences are SEHNR and FQNEAQ (reference sequence). The CDR3 loop spans 13 amino acids.

V gene TRBV11-2 combines with J gene TRBJ1-1, with 7 bases lining up with TRBD1. The CDR3 is 16 amino acids. The germline gives CDR1 SGHAT, CDR2 FQNNGV. The J segment lost 4 bases and the V segment lost 2 bases, leaving 10 bases of the junction unmatched. This chain's CDR3 is CASSLFTRQGGTEAFF. CDR3 in DNA: TGTGCCAGCAGCTTATTTACTCGGCAGGGGGGCACTGAAGCTTTCTTT.

The table lists this clonotype with many counts. The rearrangement uses TRBV7-3 and TRBJ2-7, with 7 bases that match TRBD2. With 5 bases clipped from V and 6 bases from J, the junction kept 10 bases outside the gene matches. The CDR3 runs 14 residues. CDR1 SGHTA and CDR2 FQGTGA come from the germline V gene. The CDR3 spells CASSNLGLVGEQYF. CDR3 nucleotide sequence: TGTGCCAGCAGCAATTTAGGACTAGTCGGCGAGCAGTACTTC.

The chain has TRBV5-1 and TRBJ1-1; 8 bases match TRBD1. The J segment lost 1 base and the V segment lost 5 bases, leaving 16 bases of the junction unmatched. CDR1 is SGHRS and CDR2 is YFSETQ in the germline V gene. The CDR3 runs 18 residues. In nucleotides, the CDR3 is TGCGCCAGCAGTTTCTCCCTCTCGACAGGGGCCTCGAACACTGAAGCTTTCTTT. This translates into CASSFSLSTGASNTEAFF.

This clonotype showed up many times. The rearrangement links TRBV20-1 to TRBJ2-1; 10 nucleotides line up with TRBD2. Germline V lookup: CDR1 DFQATT, CDR2 SNEGSKA (reference sequence). Trimming removed 2 bases from V and 9 bases from J; junction bases left unmatched: 10. The CDR3 length is 15 residues. CDR3 loop: CSARPDSGGQGEQFF. The CDR3 nucleotides read TGCAGTGCTAGACCAGATAGCGGGGGGCAGGGTGAGCAGTTCTTC.